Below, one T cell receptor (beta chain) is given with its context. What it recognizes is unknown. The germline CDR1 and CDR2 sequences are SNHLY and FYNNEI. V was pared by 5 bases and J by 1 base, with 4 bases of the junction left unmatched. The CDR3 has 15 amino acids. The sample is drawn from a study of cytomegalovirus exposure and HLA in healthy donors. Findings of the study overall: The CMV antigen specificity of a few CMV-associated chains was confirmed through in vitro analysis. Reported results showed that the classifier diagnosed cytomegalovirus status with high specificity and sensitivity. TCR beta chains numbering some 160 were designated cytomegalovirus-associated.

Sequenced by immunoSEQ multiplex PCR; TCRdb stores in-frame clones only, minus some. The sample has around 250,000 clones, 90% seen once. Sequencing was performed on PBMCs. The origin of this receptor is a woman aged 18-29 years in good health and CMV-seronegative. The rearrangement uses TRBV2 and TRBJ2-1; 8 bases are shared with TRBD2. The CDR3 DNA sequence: TGTGCCAGCAGTCCGGGACTAGGATCCTACAATGAGCAGTTCTTC. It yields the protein CASSPGLGSYNEQFF.